This T cell receptor beta chain was obtained from a study of cytomegalovirus exposure and HLA in healthy donors. Study-wide results and caveats: In presence/absence analyses, roughly uniform sequencing depth across donors was assumed.

Primers for the PCR totalled 60 Vbeta and 13 Jbeta. Method: immunoSEQ multiplex PCR; TCRdb's copy keeps in-frame clones and lacks some. Of some 100,000 clones in the sample, about four fifths are singletons; the top ten hold over 4%. The V gene's germline CDR1 is SGDLS and CDR2 YYNGEE. V lost 3 bases and J 1 base, leaving 13 bases between the germline ends. The CDR3 has 15 residues. About this clone: Antigen specificity is unknown.

The chain employs TRBV9 and TRBJ1-1; D not resolved. The clonotype originates from a female donor in good health and CMV-seropositive. The sample was PBMCs. Here the CDR3 DNA reads TGTGCCAGCAGCGCACACCTTGACAAGAACACTGAAGCTTTCTTT. As protein: CASSAHLDKNTEAFF.